This TCR beta chain was recovered during a study of T cell changes during pregnancy in multiple sclerosis. Produced via immunoSEQ multiplex PCR; TCRdb's table is partial and in-frame only. Among around 36,000 clones listed, roughly 91% were seen once. Germline CDR1 is SQVTM and CDR2 is ANQGSEA. The V end was cut by 4 bases, the J end by 7 bases, with 14 bases between. This CDR3 comprises 12 residues. Specimen: CD8+ T cells from peripheral blood mononuclear cells, collected before pregnancy. This TCR was sampled from a female donor with multiple sclerosis, enrolled in a pregnancy study. This chain connects TRBV29-1 to TRBJ2-7, with D possibly TRBD2 on 5 matching bases. In DNA, the CDR3 is TGCAGCGTTGGGCAGCCATCGGGGGAGCAGTACTTC. It is translated as CSVGQPSGEQYF.